Presented here are 5 T cell receptor beta chains from one specimen sequenced in a study of blood T cells in healthy people across ages. Together with a sample-barcoded 5' primer, a J-beta primer mix was included in a second PCR lasting about 7 to 11 cycles. TCRdb re-called the 5' RACE reads with MiXCR, one entry per CDR3 protein. The table lists around 1,900,000 distinct CDR3 sequences, about 39% of them singletons, with about 21% in the top ten. The sequenced sample consisted of blood. The receptors derive from a human donor in good health.

In this sample, this clonotype turned up a few times. V and J are TRBV5-1 and TRBJ1-2; maybe TRBD1 (6 bases). The CDR3 length is 14 residues. V was pared by 6 bases and J by 4 bases, with 16 bases between. Germline values: CDR1 SGHRS, CDR2 YFSETQ. The CDR3 DNA reads TGCGCCAGCAACCCGACAGGAGGGTTCTATGGCTACACCTTC. Encoded protein: CASNPTGGFYGYTF. The whole variable domain, remainder taken from reference TRBV5-1 and TRBJ1-2, is KAGVTQTPRYLIKTRGQQVTLSCSPISGHRSVSWYQQTPGQGLQFLFEYFSETQRNKGNFPGRFSGRQFSNSRSEMNVSTLELGDSALYLCASNPTGGFYGYTFGSGTRLTVV.

The chain couples TRBV29-1 to TRBJ1-2; unclear D gene. CDR1 SQVTM and CDR2 ANQGSEA come from the germline V gene. There are 12 residues in the CDR3. With 2 bases removed from V and 5 bases from J, the gap between germline ends came to 9 bases. The CDR3 spells CSVEMEGYGYTF. DNA of the CDR3: TGCAGCGTTGAAATGGAGGGTTATGGCTACACCTTC.

This sequence joins TRBV6-1 and TRBJ2-1; 11 bases map to TRBD2. The germline gives CDR1 MNHNS, CDR2 SASEGT. There are 14 residues in the CDR3. The V and J ends lost 3 bases and 9 bases, in that order; junction bases with no gene match: 4. As DNA, the CDR3 is TGTGCCAGCAGTGAGCTAGCGGGGGGAGGTGAGCAGTTCTTC. Translated, it gives CASSELAGGGEQFF.

The gene calls are TRBV4-2 and TRBJ1-4; D is undetermined. The CDR3 runs 16 residues. Germline CDR1 reads LGHNA; CDR2 reads YNFKEQ. V lost 1 base and J lost 0, with 9 bases in between. CDR3 sequence (DNA): TGTGCCAGCAGCCAAGCCAGCGGGGCAACTAATGAAAAACTGTTTTTT. It codes for CASSQASGATNEKLFF.

A word on this clonotype: An end of the junction does not agree with germline; a read error may underlie this. V and J are TRBV2 and TRBJ2-5; TRBD2 agrees at 9 bases. The CDR3 totals 16 residues. From germline, CDR1 is SNHLY and CDR2 FYNNEI. This chain's CDR3 is CASSEAVGLASETRYF. DNA for the CDR3: TGTGCCAGCAGTGAAGCTGTGGGACTAGCTTCGGAGACCCGGTACTTC. The full variable domain, rest sourced from reference TRBV2 and TRBJ2-5, is EPEVTQTPSHQVTQMGQEVILRCVPISNHLYFYWYRQILGQKVEFLVSFYNNEISEKSEIFDDQFSVERPDGSNFTLKIRSTKLEDSAMYFCASSEAVGLASETRYFGPGTRLLVL.